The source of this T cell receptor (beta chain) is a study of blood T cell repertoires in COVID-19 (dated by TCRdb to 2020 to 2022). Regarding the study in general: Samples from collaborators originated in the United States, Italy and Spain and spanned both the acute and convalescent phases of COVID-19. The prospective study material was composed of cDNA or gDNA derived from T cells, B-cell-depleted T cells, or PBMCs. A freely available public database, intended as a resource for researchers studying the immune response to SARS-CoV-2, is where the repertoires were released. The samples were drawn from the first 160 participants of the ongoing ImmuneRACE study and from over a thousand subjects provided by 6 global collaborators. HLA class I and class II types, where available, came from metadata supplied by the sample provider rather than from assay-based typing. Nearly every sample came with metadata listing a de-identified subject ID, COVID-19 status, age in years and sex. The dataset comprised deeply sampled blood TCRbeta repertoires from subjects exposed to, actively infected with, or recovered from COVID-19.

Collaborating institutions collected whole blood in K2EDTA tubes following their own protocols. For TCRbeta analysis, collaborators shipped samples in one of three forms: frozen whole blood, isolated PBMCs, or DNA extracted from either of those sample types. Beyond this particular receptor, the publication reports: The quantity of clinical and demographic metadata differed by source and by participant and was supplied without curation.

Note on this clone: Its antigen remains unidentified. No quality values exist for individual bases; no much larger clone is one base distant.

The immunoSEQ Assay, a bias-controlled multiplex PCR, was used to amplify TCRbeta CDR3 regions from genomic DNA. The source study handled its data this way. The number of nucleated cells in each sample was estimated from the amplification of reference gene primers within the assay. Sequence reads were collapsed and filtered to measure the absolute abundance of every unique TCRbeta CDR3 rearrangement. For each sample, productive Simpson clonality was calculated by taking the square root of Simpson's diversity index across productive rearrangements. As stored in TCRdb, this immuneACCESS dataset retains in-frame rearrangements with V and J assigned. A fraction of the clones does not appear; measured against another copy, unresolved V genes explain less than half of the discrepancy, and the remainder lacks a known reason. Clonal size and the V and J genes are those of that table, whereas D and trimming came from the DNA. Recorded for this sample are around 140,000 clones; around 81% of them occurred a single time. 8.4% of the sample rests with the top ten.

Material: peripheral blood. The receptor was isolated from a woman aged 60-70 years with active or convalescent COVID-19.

The DNA is TGCGCCAGCAGCTTGCTTGCCCCACTAGCGGCTAAAGAGACCCAGTACTTC. Translation gives CASSLLAPLAAKETQYF. The chain employs TRBV5-1 and TRBJ2-5, with 8 central nucleotides matching TRBD2. As encoded in the germline V gene, CDR1 is SGHRS while CDR2 is YFSETQ. The germline V and J ends show losses of 1 base and 3 bases respectively, and no gene match explains 11 bases of the junction. There are 17 amino acids in the CDR3, from cysteine to phenylalanine inclusive. Just the 51-base CDR3 DNA is kept, in frame starting at base 1.